This T cell receptor (beta chain) is from a study of regulatory T cells in long-lasting Graves disease. Arm-PCR of CDR3 regions and iRepertoire HTBI primers were the basis on which TCR beta libraries were built. MiXCR was run by TCRdb on the multiplex PCR reads, yielding one entry per CDR3 protein. The sample has 350,000 to 550,000 distinct CDR3 sequences, approximately 16% seen once. The CDR3 extends over 14 amino acids. Germline CDR1 SNHLY, CDR2 FYNNEI. With 8 bases removed from V and 7 bases from J, the gap between germline ends came to 15 bases. This clonotype has more than one count but fewer than ten. Time point: newly diagnosed GD, antithyroid drugs for less than 3 months. RNA isolated from PBMCs was used to make the TCR library. The same sample was also used in a study of T cells in Graves' hyperthyroidism and ophthalmopathy.

Material: peripheral blood mononuclear cells (PBMCs), obtained at new diagnosis, from a patient treated with antithyroid drugs. The gene calls are TRBV2 and TRBJ1-6; tentatively, D is TRBD1 (5 bases). The receptor's source is a woman aged 18-35 years with Graves disease. The CDR3 here is CASGARVVNSPLHF. Written as DNA, the CDR3 is TGTGCCAGCGGGGCCAGGGTGGTAAATTCACCCCTCCACTTT. The complete variable domain, with remaining parts taken from reference TRBV2 and TRBJ1-6, reads EPEVTQTPSHQVTQMGQEVILRCVPISNHLYFYWYRQILGQKVEFLVSFYNNEISEKSEIFDDQFSVERPDGSNFTLKIRSTKLEDSAMYFCASGARVVNSPLHFGNGTRLTVT.